Shown below are 15 T cell receptor beta chains from a single sample sequenced in a study of blood T cells in healthy people across ages. The use of a sample-barcoded 5' primer and a J-beta primer mix characterized a second PCR of about 7 to 12 cycles. TCRdb called the 5' RACE reads again in MiXCR, with one record for every CDR3 protein. The sample lists approximately 810,000 distinct CDR3 sequences, around 36% occurring once. Material for sequencing was blood. Receptor source: a man aged 18 to 30 in good health.

J is TRBJ1-1 and V is TRBV20-1, with D hard to call. The CDR3 has 11 residues. Germline CDR1 and CDR2: DFQATT and SNEGSKA (reference sequence). V shed 6 bases and J shed 4 bases, with 9 bases lying between them. The CDR3 spells CSATRTTEAFF. The CDR3 DNA follows: TGCAGTGCAACGCGGACCACTGAAGCTTTCTTT.

This clonotype was observed at least ten times. The V gene is TRBV4-3, the J gene TRBJ1-1, with D possibly being TRBD1 (6 bases). CDR1 is LGHNA, CDR2 YSLEER, per germline. The CDR3 spans 14 residues. The germline V and J ends were trimmed by 2 bases and 11 bases, with 18 bases remaining between them. CDR3 sequence (DNA): TGCGCCAGCAGCCAATTTCCGAACTTAGGACAGGCTTTCTTT. Protein product: CASSQFPNLGQAFF.

This clonotype was counted many times. V is TRBV20-1 and J is TRBJ2-7, with 8 bases aligning to TRBD1. In germline, CDR1 is DFQATT, CDR2 SNEGSKA (reference sequence). This CDR3 is 13 amino acids long. The CDR3 nucleotides read TGCAGCCTAACGCAGGGGGCAGCGTACGAGCAGTACTTC. Amino acid sequence: CSLTQGAAYEQYF.

There are a few counts of this clonotype. This chain uses TRBV5-5 with TRBJ2-1; possibly TRBD2 for D (5 bases). CDR3 length: 14 amino acids. Per the germline V gene, CDR1 is SGHKS and CDR2 is YYEKEE (reference sequence). V was pared by 5 bases and J by 4 bases, with 13 bases between. CDR3 amino acids: CASREAVGYNEQFF. The CDR3 nucleotides are TGTGCCAGCAGGGAGGCGGTGGGTTACAATGAGCAGTTCTTC.

The chain uses TRBV7-6 and TRBJ2-1; D remains ambiguous. Trimming left V 2 bases short and J 12 bases short, with 8 bases between. Germline V gene lookup returns CDR1 SGHVS and CDR2 FNYEAQ. This CDR3 has 11 amino acids. CDR3 sequence (DNA): TGTGCCAGCAGCTTATACTCCGGGCAGTTCTTC. Translating gives CASSLYSGQFF.

This clonotype was recorded many times. J is TRBJ2-7 and V is TRBV29-1; the D is unclear. Per the germline V gene, CDR1 is SQVTM and CDR2 is ANQGSEA. V was clipped by 3 bases and J by 3 bases, with 6 bases between them. This CDR3 contains 11 residues. CDR3 amino acids: CSVESVYEQYF. In DNA, the CDR3 is TGCAGCGTTGAGTCTGTCTACGAGCAGTACTTC.

V and J are TRBV7-2 and TRBJ1-4; the D is unclear. The V gene lost 6 bases and the J gene lost 5 bases, with 7 bases spanning the gap. Germline V gives CDR1 SGHTA, CDR2 FQGNSA. The CDR3 spans 12 residues. CDR3 loop: CASRRSNEKLFF. The CDR3 DNA sequence: TGTGCCAGCAGGAGATCGAATGAAAAACTGTTTTTT.

This chain links TRBV12-3 or TRBV12-4 with TRBJ2-1, with 9 bases identical to TRBD1. The V and J ends lost 10 bases and 6 bases, in that order; junction bases with no gene match: 13. The CDR3 spans 15 residues. The CDR3 nucleotides are TGTGCCATCGGATCTCCGGGACAGGGTGGCAATGAGCAGTTCTTC. Residues: CAIGSPGQGGNEQFF.

This rearrangement joins TRBV4-1 to TRBJ2-4; maybe TRBD1 (6 bases). The J call may not be correct, given that the DNA end is closer to TRBJ2-7. This CDR3 is 15 amino acids long. Germline CDR1 reads MGHRA; CDR2 reads YSYEKL. CDR3 bases: TGCGCCAGCAGCCAAGTACAGGCAGGGGACTACGAGCAGTACTTC. Translating it yields CASSQVQAGDYEQYF.

CDR3 DNA sequence: TGTGCCAGCAGCCCGATGGGGAGGGATGAGCAGTACTTC. The encoded protein is CASSPMGRDEQYF. The chain carries TRBV7-9 and TRBJ2-5; 7 nucleotides line up with TRBD2. The CDR3 extends over 13 amino acids. The V and J ends lost 5 bases and 11 bases, in that order; junction bases with no gene match: 11. Germline CDR1 reads SEHNR; CDR2 reads FQNEAQ (reference sequence).

This clonotype was observed at least ten times. This chain uses TRBV10-3 with TRBJ2-1, with unresolved D. The V gene's germline CDR1 is ENHRY and CDR2 SYGVKD. The CDR3 has 14 residues. Trimming removed 2 bases at V and 4 bases at J, with 9 bases between. Written as DNA, the CDR3 is TGTGCCATCAGTGAGGAAACCAGGTACAATGAGCAGTTCTTC. Translating gives CAISEETRYNEQFF.

The V and J genes are TRBV12-3 or TRBV12-4 and TRBJ2-3; D might be TRBD2 (6 bases). The ends were cut back, 2 bases at V and 8 bases at J, with 11 bases in the middle. The CDR3 length is 13 residues. CDR3 nucleotides: TGTGCCAGCAGTTTAAACAACGGGGGTACGCAGTATTTT. Amino acids: CASSLNNGGTQYF.

This chain uses TRBV19 with TRBJ1-1; D might be TRBD1 (6 bases). V was trimmed by 6 bases and J by 2 bases, leaving 13 bases between them. CDR3 length equals 14 residues. CDR1 and CDR2 from the germline V gene are LNHDA and SQIVND (reference sequence). The CDR3 DNA follows: TGTGCCAGTAGCCCCCCGGGACACAACACTGAAGCTTTCTTT. Translating it yields CASSPPGHNTEAFF.

This clonotype was detected a few times. The V and J genes are TRBV15 and TRBJ2-2; the D gene is possibly TRBD2 (6 bases). The germline CDR1 and CDR2 sequences are LNHNV and YYDKDF (reference sequence). Trimming stripped 1 base from V and 9 bases from J, with 18 bases between. CDR3 size: 16 residues. CDR3 DNA: TGTGCCACCAGCAGAGGTTTTAGGGGACTCCTGAGGGAGCTGTTTTTT. Its protein is CATSRGFRGLLRELFF.

The chain links TRBV29-1 to TRBJ2-3, with 8 nucleotides matching TRBD1. Germline V CDR1 and CDR2: SQVTM, ANQGSEA. J lost 3 bases, V lost 4 bases, and 9 bases had no gene match. The CDR3 loop spans 15 amino acids. CDR3 bases: TGCAGCGTTGCCGAGGACAGGGTTTGGACAGATACGCAGTATTTT. Protein: CSVAEDRVWTDTQYF.